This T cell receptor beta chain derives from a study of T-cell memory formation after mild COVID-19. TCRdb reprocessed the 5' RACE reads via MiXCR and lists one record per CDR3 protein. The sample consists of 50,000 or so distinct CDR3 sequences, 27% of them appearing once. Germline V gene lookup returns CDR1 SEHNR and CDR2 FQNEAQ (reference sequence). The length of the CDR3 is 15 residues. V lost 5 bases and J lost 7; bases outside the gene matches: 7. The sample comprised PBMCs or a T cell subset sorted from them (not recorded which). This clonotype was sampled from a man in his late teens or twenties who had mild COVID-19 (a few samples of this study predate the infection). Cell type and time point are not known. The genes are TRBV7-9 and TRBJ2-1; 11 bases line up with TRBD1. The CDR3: CASSQVDRGLNEQFF. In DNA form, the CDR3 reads TGTGCCAGCAGCCAAGTGGACAGGGGGCTTAATGAGCAGTTCTTC. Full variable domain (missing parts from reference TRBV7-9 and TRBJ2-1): DTGVSQNPRHKITKRGQNVTFRCDPISEHNRLYWYRQTLGQGPEFLTYFQNEAQLEKSRLLSDRFSAERPKGSFSTLEIQRTEQGDSAMYLCASSQVDRGLNEQFFGPGTRLTVL.